This TCR beta chain was found in a study of human CD8 memory T cell subsets. The germline V gene has CDR1 MNHEY and CDR2 SVGAGI. There are 13 residues in the CDR3. Preparation of the TCR beta libraries relied on UMI-labeled 5' RACE. One entry per CDR3 protein, without DNA, is what TCRdb gives after re-calling the 5' RACE reads. This table holds 17,000 or so distinct CDR3 sequences. Sequenced sample: CD8+ stem-like memory T cells (TSCM and TCM) sorted from PBMCs. Sample subset: stem-like memory CD8 T cells (TSTEM), CCR7+ PD-1- TIGIT-. The TCR was taken from a human donor in good health. The chain uses TRBV6-5 and TRBJ2-7. CDR3 sequence reads: CASSPSQSYEQYF.